The 13 T cell receptor beta chains below come from one sample, sequenced in a study of beta chain features in type 1 diabetes (dated by TCRdb to between 2017 and 2018). The research as a whole found: A moderate but significant shortening of TCRB CDR3 length was observed in type 1 diabetes patients in all four CD4+ subsets.

Which antigens these TCRs recognize remains unknown. Libraries were built with the immunoSEQ multiplex PCR assay. All of the isolated RNA was reverse transcribed with the High Capacity cDNA Reverse Transcription Kit, so expressed TCRB transcripts were sequenced. TCRdb holds this immuneACCESS table with in-frame rearrangements only. Some clones are missing; in checked studies, unresolved V genes explain under half, and the rest has no known cause. For this sample the table gives under 300,000 clones, of which around 21% were detected only once. 0.028% of the sample is in the top ten clones. The sequenced sample was naive CD4+ T cells from blood. The cell subset or site label of this sample denotes: true naive CD4+ T cells. These receptors were taken from a woman aged 40 to 50 with type 1 diabetes.

The V gene is TRBV29-1, the J gene TRBJ2-6; D is unclear. CDR1 is SQVTM, CDR2 ANQGSEA, per germline. This CDR3 has 14 residues. V lost 4 bases and J lost 0, with 7 bases in between. CDR3 loop: CSVGISSGANVLTF. In DNA, the CDR3 is TGCAGCGTTGGTATCAGCTCTGGGGCCAACGTCCTGACTTTC.

The genes are TRBV30 and TRBJ1-2; D gene unclear. This CDR3 is 14 amino acids long. Between the trimmed V and J ends, which lost 2 bases and 6 bases, there was a span of 16 bases. Germline V gene lookup returns CDR1 GTSNPN and CDR2 SVGIG (reference sequence). The CDR3 is CAWSTSASGHGYTF. In nucleotides, the CDR3 is TGTGCCTGGAGTACCAGCGCCTCTGGCCATGGCTACACCTTC.

This clone came up a few times. The V call is TRBV29-1, the J call TRBJ2-7, with TRBD1 matching over 8 bases. CDR3 length: 13 residues. CDR1 and CDR2 from the germline V gene are SQVTM and ANQGSEA. Unmatched junction bases numbered 8, after V lost 7 bases and J lost 3 bases. The CDR3 sequence is CSALGQVGYEQYF. CDR3 DNA: TGCAGCGCCTTGGGACAGGTCGGCTACGAGCAGTACTTC.

J is TRBJ1-2 and V is TRBV4-3; no definite D call. The CDR3 sequence is 16 residues long. Trimming removed 0 bases from V and 9 bases from J, with 20 bases in between. Germline CDR1 and CDR2: LGHNA and YSLEER. The CDR3 sequence: CASSQDLAAYTRRYTF. In DNA form, the CDR3 reads TGCGCCAGCAGCCAAGATCTAGCGGCTTATACAAGGCGCTACACCTTC.

This clone has a handful of counts. The rearrangement uses TRBV25-1 and TRBJ2-7, with D maybe TRBD2 (6 bases). CDR1 is MGHDK and CDR2 is SYGVNS in the germline V gene. Trimming took off 4 bases at V and 2 bases at J, with 12 bases between the two ends. This CDR3 has 14 residues. The CDR3 nucleotides read TGTGCCAGCAGTGCCTCGGGACTGGCCTACGAGCAGTACTTC. Translated: CASSASGLAYEQYF.

The chain recombines TRBV5-1 with TRBJ2-7; TRBD1 is a possible D gene (6 bases). Trimming cost V 1 base and J 1 base, with 18 bases left between them. The CDR3 consists of 17 residues. Germline CDR1 reads SGHRS; CDR2 reads YFSETQ. Written as DNA, the CDR3 is TGCGCCAGCAGCTTGTGGACAGATTCACGAAATTCCTACGAGCAGTACTTC. Translated: CASSLWTDSRNSYEQYF.

The chain is built from TRBV5-1 and TRBJ1-1, with D possibly TRBD1 on 6 matching bases. The V gene lost 2 bases and the J gene lost 1 base, with 9 bases spanning the gap. The CDR3 spans 14 residues. Per the germline V gene, CDR1 is SGHRS and CDR2 is YFSETQ. CDR3: CASSLPGQNTEAFF. DNA of the CDR3: TGCGCCAGCAGCTTACCGGGACAGAACACTGAAGCTTTCTTT.

This clone was seen only a few times. V usage is TRBV20-1 and J usage is TRBJ2-1; no clear D gene. There are 10 residues in the CDR3. Germline loops: CDR1 DFQATT, CDR2 SNEGSKA (reference sequence). V lost 2 bases, J lost 9 bases, and 5 bases lay in between. CDR3 coding DNA: TGCAGTGCTAGATCGGGTGAGCAGTTCTTC. It is translated as CSARSGEQFF.

This clone was seen a handful of times. The chain employs TRBV5-1 and TRBJ1-6; 9 nucleotides align to TRBD1. The V segment lost 4 bases and the J segment 9 bases; nucleotides outside the gene matches: 11. The CDR3 is made up of 16 amino acids. Germline V gene sequence: CDR1 SGHRS, CDR2 YFSETQ. In DNA form, the CDR3 reads TGCGCCAGCAGCCTGCAGCCGGGACAGGGAGCTTCACCCCTCCACTTT. This translates into CASSLQPGQGASPLHF.

The V call is TRBV4-3, the J call TRBJ2-1; 8 nucleotides align to TRBD1. J lost 6 bases, V lost 4 bases, and 11 bases had no gene match. This CDR3 region has 16 residues. From germline, CDR1 is LGHNA and CDR2 YSLEER. This chain's CDR3 is CASSPTRWQGANEQFF. CDR3 nucleotides: TGCGCCAGCAGCCCCACAAGGTGGCAGGGGGCCAATGAGCAGTTCTTC.

The chain has TRBV30 and TRBJ2-5, with 7 positions matching TRBD1. Germline V CDR1 and CDR2: GTSNPN, SVGIG (reference sequence). The J segment lost 5 bases and the V segment lost 1 base, leaving 4 bases of the junction unmatched. The CDR3 sequence is 13 residues long. In DNA, the CDR3 is TGTGCCTGGAGTGCTACAGGGGCTGAGACCCAGTACTTC. Residues: CAWSATGAETQYF.

CDR3 nucleotides: TGTGCCAGCCGCCCCGGGTCGGCAGATACGCAGTATTTT. Protein: CASRPGSADTQYF. This chain links TRBV7-9 with TRBJ2-3; D remains unclear. This CDR3 contains 13 residues. V lost 8 bases, J lost 4 bases, and 13 bases lay in between. CDR1 is SEHNR and CDR2 is FQNEAQ in the germline V gene (reference sequence). Together with reference TRBV7-9 and TRBJ2-3, the CDR3 gives the full variable domain: DTGVSQNPRHKITKRGQNVTFRCDPISEHNRLYWYRQTLGQGPEFLTYFQNEAQLEKSRLLSDRFSAERPKGSFSTLEIQRTEQGDSAMYLCASRPGSADTQYFGPGTRLTVL.

The V and J genes are TRBV29-1 and TRBJ1-4; D remains unclear. Germline-derived CDR1 and CDR2 are SQVTM and ANQGSEA. The CDR3 covers 10 residues. The CDR3, as DNA: TGCGGGGTTGGCGATGAAAAACTGTTTTTT. This codes for CGVGDEKLFF.